The next 15 T cell receptor beta chains were all read from a single sample in a study of cytomegalovirus exposure and HLA in healthy donors. Data came from immunoSEQ multiplex PCR; TCRdb stores just in-frame clones and leaves some out. Here the sample spans some 320,000 clones, roughly 90% being singletons. Input material: PBMCs. The receptors here all came from a woman in her thirties in good health and CMV-seropositive.

V and J are TRBV4-3 and TRBJ1-6; D is perhaps TRBD1 (5 bases). Germline values: CDR1 LGHNA, CDR2 YSLEER. The V end lost 0 bases, the J end lost 9 bases, and 15 bases lay between the germline ends. The CDR3 has 16 amino acids. CDR3 DNA sequence: TGCGCCAGCAGCCAAGATCAGGGCTTGTGGGTTTCACCCCTCCACTTT. Translated: CASSQDQGLWVSPLHF.

The chain employs TRBV18 and TRBJ2-7; either TRBD1 or TRBD2 may fit D (5 bases each). The CDR3 contains 14 residues. Between the trimmed V and J ends, which lost 3 bases and 0 bases, there was a span of 9 bases. Germline CDR1 and CDR2: KGHSH and LQKENI. The CDR3, as DNA: TGTGCCAGCTCACCTGGGACGGACTCCTACGAGCAGTACTTC. Its protein is CASSPGTDSYEQYF.

The V gene is TRBV5-4, the J gene TRBJ2-7, with TRBD1 matching over 8 bases. The CDR3 has 14 amino acids. The germline CDR1 and CDR2 sequences are SGHNT and YYREEE (reference sequence). Trimming at V came to 3 bases and at J to 2 bases, leaving 4 bases not matched to a gene. CDR3 region: CASSSIQGAYEQYF. The CDR3 DNA reads TGTGCCAGCAGCTCAATACAGGGGGCCTACGAGCAGTACTTC.

The chain couples TRBV7-8 to TRBJ2-1; either TRBD1 or TRBD2 may supply D (5 bases each). V lost 5 bases and J lost 5, with 19 bases in between. Germline loops: CDR1 SGHVS, CDR2 FQNEAQ. CDR3 length equals 16 residues. Here the CDR3 reads CASSLTGTLGNNEQFF. DNA of the CDR3: TGTGCCAGCAGCCTTACCGGGACCTTGGGGAACAATGAGCAGTTCTTC. The variable domain in full, with the rest retrieved from reference TRBV7-8 and TRBJ2-1, is GAGVSQSPRYKVAKRGQDVALRCDPISGHVSLFWYQQALGQGPEFLTYFQNEAQLDKSGLPSDRFFAERPEGSVSTLKIQRTQQEDSAVYLCASSLTGTLGNNEQFFGPGTRLTVL.

V is TRBV14 and J is TRBJ2-7; no definite D call. With 1 base removed from V and 0 bases from J, the gap between germline ends came to 7 bases. The germline gives CDR1 SGHDN, CDR2 FVKESK. This CDR3 spans 14 amino acids. The CDR3 nucleotides are TGTGCCAGCAGCCAAGGATTTAGCTCCTACGAGCAGTACTTC. Encoded protein: CASSQGFSSYEQYF.

This clone was seen a handful of times. This chain connects TRBV7-2 to TRBJ2-7; D possibly matches TRBD1 or TRBD2 (6 bases each). V was cut by 4 bases and J by 3 bases, with 16 bases left in between. The length of the CDR3 is 15 residues. Germline V CDR1 and CDR2: SGHTA, FQGNSA. CDR3 sequence: CASSSPQGGHYEQYF. The DNA of the CDR3 is TGTGCCAGCAGCTCACCACAGGGAGGTCACTACGAGCAGTACTTC.

This chain's CDR3 is CASSIPRQATNEKLFF. CDR3 sequence (DNA): TGTGCCAGTAGTATTCCCCGACAGGCAACTAATGAAAAACTGTTTTTT. This sequence joins TRBV19 and TRBJ1-4, with D perhaps matching TRBD1 (6 bases). The CDR3 extends over 16 amino acids. Trimming stripped 3 bases from V and 0 bases from J, with 11 bases between. From germline, CDR1 is LNHDA and CDR2 SQIVND (reference sequence).

The chain uses TRBV27 and TRBJ1-6, with D possibly being TRBD1 (6 bases). CDR1 and CDR2 (germline): MNHEY, SMNVEV (reference sequence). Deletions cut 6 bases from V and 1 base from J, with 16 bases between. The CDR3 spans 17 residues. The CDR3 nucleotides read TGTGCCAGCAGGGAGAGGGGGGCGCCATCCTATAATTCACCCCTCCACTTT. The encoded protein is CASRERGAPSYNSPLHF.

This sequence joins TRBV7-9 and TRBJ2-1; TRBD2 aligns across 7 bases. CDR1 is SEHNR, CDR2 FQNEAQ, per germline (reference sequence). V lost 5 bases and J lost 6; bases outside the gene matches: 10. The CDR3 covers 15 residues. The CDR3, as DNA: TGTGCCAGCAGCGTTAACGGCGGGAGAGTCAATGAGCAGTTCTTC. Its translation is CASSVNGGRVNEQFF.

The chain recombines TRBV25-1 with TRBJ2-5; 9 bases line up with TRBD1. CDR1 and CDR2 (germline): MGHDK, SYGVNS. The CDR3 totals 15 residues. V lost 3 bases and J lost 3; bases outside the gene matches: 5. CDR3 coding DNA: TGTGCCAGCAGTGAGCCCGGGACAGGGAAAGAGACCCAGTACTTC. Translated, it gives CASSEPGTGKETQYF. Variable domain in full (rest from reference TRBV25-1 and TRBJ2-5): EADIYQTPRYLVIGTGKKITLECSQTMGHDKMYWYQQDPGMELHLIHYSYGVNSTEKGDLSSESTVSRIRTEHFPLTLESARPSHTSQYLCASSEPGTGKETQYFGPGTRLLVL.

The chain's CDR3 is CASSKTGGGGYTF. The CDR3, as DNA: TGTGCCAGCAGCAAGACAGGGGGCGGTGGCTACACCTTC. V is TRBV28 and J is TRBJ1-2; 10 bases line up with TRBD1. CDR1 and CDR2 (germline): MDHEN, SYDVKM. The CDR3 has 13 amino acids. J gave up 7 bases and V 6 bases, and 5 bases lay outside the gene matches.

The chain employs TRBV28 and TRBJ1-3; 8 positions match TRBD1. The J segment lost 0 bases and the V segment lost 6 bases, leaving 4 bases of the junction unmatched. CDR1 and CDR2 (germline): MDHEN, SYDVKM. This CDR3 region has 15 residues. The CDR3 loop is CASSSTGGSGNTIYF. CDR3 coding DNA: TGTGCCAGCAGCTCAACAGGGGGCTCTGGAAACACCATATATTTT.

This clone was found a few times. V usage is TRBV4-1 and J usage is TRBJ2-7, with a weak D call TRBD1 (5 bases). CDR1 is MGHRA, CDR2 YSYEKL, per germline. V lost 7 bases and J lost 5, with 15 bases in between. The CDR3 loop spans 13 amino acids. CDR3 DNA: TGCGCCAGCACAACGTGGCAGGGAAACGAGCAGTACTTC. It translates to CASTTWQGNEQYF.

The chain joins TRBV27 to TRBJ2-7; no definite D call. From germline, CDR1 is MNHEY and CDR2 SMNVEV (reference sequence). The CDR3 sequence is 13 residues long. Trimming left V 5 bases short and J 3 bases short, with 11 bases between. The CDR3 is CASSPTPIYEQYF. The CDR3 DNA reads as TGTGCCAGCAGTCCCACCCCGATCTACGAGCAGTACTTC.

This clone was counted only a few times. The chain recombines TRBV5-1 with TRBJ1-1, with TRBD1 as a possible D gene (5 bases). The V gene lost 4 bases and the J gene lost 1 base, with 11 bases spanning the gap. The germline V gene has CDR1 SGHRS and CDR2 YFSETQ. The CDR3 is made up of 14 amino acids. CDR3 nucleotide sequence: TGCGCCAGCAGCGGGGGACTGACGAACACTGAAGCTTTCTTT. Translating gives CASSGGLTNTEAFF.